The 7 T cell receptor beta chains presented below share a single source sample, sequenced in a study of metastatic and nonmetastatic thyroid tumors. Every patient underwent thyroid surgery untreated. TCRdb re-called the PCR reads through MiXCR. The repertoire has about 45,000 clones, roughly 3.1% of them found once; the top ten carry about 9.7%. Sequencing input: blood. These receptors were obtained from a female donor with papillary thyroid cancer or a benign thyroid nodule (not recorded which). Some clones in this sample may be carry-over from other donors' samples.

This clone was observed many times. The rearrangement links TRBV20-1 to TRBJ1-6; possible D gene TRBD1, 5 bases. Looked up from germline, CDR1 is DFQATT and CDR2 is SNEGSKA (reference sequence). V was shortened by 6 bases and J by 9 bases, with 15 bases between the two germline ends. This CDR3 comprises 13 residues. DNA of the CDR3: TGCAGTGCGTCAGGGATGCGGGTTTCACCCCTCCACTTT. Translated, it gives CSASGMRVSPLHF.

This clone was counted many times. J is TRBJ1-6 and V is TRBV19; no definite D call. Trimming left V 5 bases short and J 7 bases short, with 15 bases between. The CDR3 loop spans 15 amino acids. Germline CDR1 reads LNHDA; CDR2 reads SQIVND (reference sequence). CDR3 in amino acids: CASSSTTYGNSPLHF. As DNA, the CDR3 is TGTGCCAGTAGTTCAACAACGTACGGGAATTCACCCCTCCACTTT. The full variable domain, completed using reference TRBV19 and TRBJ1-6, is DGGITQSPKYLFRKEGQNVTLSCEQNLNHDAMYWYRQDPGQGLRLIYYSQIVNDFQKGDIAEGYSVSREKKESFPLTVTSAQKNPTAFYLCASSSTTYGNSPLHFGNGTRLTVT.

This clone has ten or more counts. The rearrangement uses TRBV12-3 or TRBV12-4 and TRBJ1-2, with 7 nucleotides matching TRBD1. The CDR3 loop spans 13 amino acids. J was trimmed by 8 bases and V by 3 bases; bases with no gene match: 6. The CDR3: CASSFRQGGGYTF. As DNA, the CDR3 is TGTGCCAGCAGTTTTCGACAGGGTGGAGGCTACACCTTC.

This clone has just a few counts. The chain carries TRBV7-2 and TRBJ1-3, with D tentatively TRBD1 (5 bases). This CDR3 is built from 15 residues. Germline V gene lookup returns CDR1 SGHTA and CDR2 FQGNSA. V was shortened by 3 bases and J by 1 base, with 10 bases between the two germline ends. The CDR3 DNA reads TGTGCCAGCAGCTTTCGAGGGGCATCTGGAAACACCATATATTTT. This codes for CASSFRGASGNTIYF.

This clone turned up a few times. The chain recombines TRBV4-2 with TRBJ2-2; D might be TRBD2 (7 bases). Trimming cost V 0 bases and J 9 bases, with 14 bases left between them. The CDR3 extends over 15 amino acids. The germline V gene encodes CDR1 LGHNA and CDR2 YNFKEQ. The CDR3 DNA follows: TGTGCCAGCAGCCAAGACCCCCGGGGGGCCCGGGAGCTGTTTTTT. It encodes CASSQDPRGARELFF.

This clone showed up just a few times. The chain uses TRBV24-1 and TRBJ1-2, with D perhaps TRBD1 (5 bases). This CDR3 spans 13 amino acids. Germline loops: CDR1 KGHDR, CDR2 SFDVKD. The ends were cut back, 1 base at V and 5 bases at J, with 7 bases in the middle. CDR3 residues: CATSDFRGYGYTF. In DNA form, the CDR3 reads TGTGCCACCAGTGATTTTAGGGGATATGGCTACACCTTC.

This clone was seen ten or more times. The chain uses TRBV20-1 and TRBJ2-7, with D perhaps matching TRBD2 (5 bases). The CDR3 loop spans 14 amino acids. Germline V gene sequence: CDR1 DFQATT, CDR2 SNEGSKA (reference sequence). Trimming removed 6 bases from V and 3 bases from J, with 18 bases in between. Here the CDR3 reads CSALMPGINYEQYF. The DNA for the CDR3 is TGCAGTGCCCTCATGCCGGGAATTAACTACGAGCAGTACTTC.